The 28 T cell receptor beta chains reported below all come from one sample, sequenced in a study of shared clonotypes between healthy human individuals. Generated by immunoSEQ multiplex PCR, the TCRdb table keeps only in-frame clones and is missing some. The sample has about 980,000 clones, over 75% seen once; the top ten hold about 1.5%. Source material: memory CD4+ T cells sorted from blood. Indicated subset: CD45RA-negative fraction. These receptor sequences come from a man between 18 and 29 years old in good health.

This chain joins TRBV9 and TRBJ2-6, with 10 bases fitting TRBD1. Unmatched junction bases numbered 4, after V lost 4 bases and J lost 0 bases. The CDR3 spans 17 residues. In germline, CDR1 is SGDLS, CDR2 YYNGEE. CDR3 protein: CASSPGQGTSGANVLTF. The CDR3 DNA sequence: TGTGCCAGCAGCCCGGGACAGGGGACCTCTGGGGCCAACGTCCTGACTTTC.

V usage is TRBV4-1 and J usage is TRBJ1-2; D gene unclear. The CDR3 totals 13 residues. V was trimmed by 3 bases and J by 4 bases, leaving 9 bases between them. Germline V gene sequence: CDR1 MGHRA, CDR2 YSYEKL. The CDR3 DNA is TGCGCCAGCAGCCAGGCTAACCTCTATGGCTACACCTTC. This codes for CASSQANLYGYTF.

The chain employs TRBV9 and TRBJ2-7, with 8 bases that match TRBD2. Germline V gives CDR1 SGDLS, CDR2 YYNGEE. The CDR3 contains 14 residues. The trim removed 6 bases at V and 0 bases at J, leaving 5 bases unmatched. Here the CDR3 reads CASNPSGSSYEQYF. The CDR3, as DNA: TGTGCCAGCAATCCGAGCGGGAGCTCCTACGAGCAGTACTTC.

DNA for the CDR3: TGTGCCAGCAGCGTCCAACGAGAGTCTCCGGGCTACACCTTC. Residues: CASSVQRESPGYTF. The chain is built from TRBV11-1 and TRBJ1-2; no clear D. The V gene's germline CDR1 is SGHAT and CDR2 FQDESV (reference sequence). V gave up 5 bases and J gave up 8 bases, with 18 bases separating them. This CDR3 region has 14 residues.

V gene TRBV7-2 combines with J gene TRBJ2-3; weak D call: TRBD2 (6 bases). The germline V gene encodes CDR1 SGHTA and CDR2 FQGNSA. Trimming took off 2 bases at V and 0 bases at J, with 18 bases between the two ends. The CDR3 runs 18 residues. Here the CDR3 DNA reads TGTGCCAGCAGCTTACGTGTTTTGGCGGGAACTAGCACAGATACGCAGTATTTT. Translated: CASSLRVLAGTSTDTQYF. The full variable domain, rest sourced from reference TRBV7-2 and TRBJ2-3, is GAGVSQSPSNKVTEKGKDVELRCDPISGHTALYWYRQSLGQGLEFLIYFQGNSAPDKSGLPSDRFSAERTGGSVSTLTIQRTQQEDSAVYLCASSLRVLAGTSTDTQYFGPGTRLTVL.

V is TRBV7-9 and J is TRBJ1-1, with D perhaps TRBD1 (6 bases). With 1 base removed from V and 7 bases from J, the gap between germline ends came to 10 bases. Germline CDR1 reads SEHNR; CDR2 reads FQNEAQ (reference sequence). There are 13 residues in the CDR3. This CDR3 is CASSLGGLDEAFF. The CDR3 DNA is TGTGCCAGCAGCTTAGGGGGGCTTGATGAAGCTTTCTTT.

CDR3 nucleotide sequence: TGTGCCAGCACTCGACAGGGCGGGTCTGAAAAACTGTTTTTT. This encodes CASTRQGGSEKLFF. The chain couples TRBV19 to TRBJ1-4; 7 bases fit TRBD1. After removal of 9 bases from V and 7 bases from J, the junction contained 11 bases not matched to a gene. The length of the CDR3 is 14 residues. The germline V gene encodes CDR1 LNHDA and CDR2 SQIVND (reference sequence).

The V and J genes are TRBV5-1 and TRBJ2-3; the match to TRBD2 covers 7 bases. V trimming: 4 bases; J trimming: 4 bases; junction bases outside the gene matches: 9. CDR3 length equals 15 residues. Germline CDR1 is SGHRS and CDR2 is YFSETQ. CDR3 bases: TGCGCCAGCAGCCTGGGGGGGAGGGCCGCAGATACGCAGTATTTT. As protein: CASSLGGRAADTQYF.

For this clone: This specimen includes other DNA sequences encoding the same CDR3. This rearrangement joins TRBV2 to TRBJ2-3; 7 nucleotides match TRBD2. In germline, CDR1 is SNHLY, CDR2 FYNNEI. The CDR3 loop spans 15 amino acids. V gave up 3 bases and J gave up 0 bases; unmatched junction bases: 3. The chain's CDR3 is CASSDRGRSTDTQYF. In nucleotides, the CDR3 is TGTGCCAGCAGTGATCGCGGGAGAAGCACAGATACGCAGTATTTT.

The chain carries TRBV5-4 and TRBJ2-3, with D unresolved. V was cut by 4 bases and J by 6 bases, with 15 bases left in between. Germline CDR1 SGHNT, CDR2 YYREEE (reference sequence). The CDR3 loop spans 14 amino acids. Here the CDR3 reads CASSQPGLLDTQYF. The DNA of the CDR3 is TGTGCCAGCAGCCAGCCCGGTTTACTGGATACGCAGTATTTT. Full variable domain (remainder filled in from reference TRBV5-4 and TRBJ2-3): ETGVTQSPTHLIKTRGQQVTLRCSSQSGHNTVSWYQQALGQGPQFIFQYYREEENGRGNFPPRFSGLQFPNYSSELNVNALELDDSALYLCASSQPGLLDTQYFGPGTRLTVL.

The V call is TRBV28, the J call TRBJ1-2, with a tentative D call TRBD1 (6 bases). The length of the CDR3 is 12 residues. With 8 bases removed from V and 3 bases from J, the gap between germline ends came to 10 bases. Germline V gene sequence: CDR1 MDHEN, CDR2 SYDVKM. The CDR3, as DNA: TGTGCCAGCCAGGCAGGGGACTATGGCTACACCTTC. Translation gives CASQAGDYGYTF.

The chain links TRBV7-2 to TRBJ1-5; D call uncertain. Trimming removed 3 bases at V and 0 bases at J, with 9 bases between. Germline values: CDR1 SGHTA, CDR2 FQGNSA. This CDR3 is built from 15 residues. The CDR3 sequence: CASSFTAASNQPQHF. The CDR3 DNA reads as TGTGCCAGCAGCTTCACCGCAGCTAGCAATCAGCCCCAGCATTTT.

Here the CDR3 DNA reads TGCGCCAGCAGCCAAGATCGCGCCAATCCCAATTCACCCCTCCACTTT. Amino acids: CASSQDRANPNSPLHF. This chain uses TRBV4-1 with TRBJ1-6, with no clear D. The V gene's germline CDR1 is MGHRA and CDR2 YSYEKL. The CDR3 is 16 residues long. V lost 0 bases and J 7 bases, leaving 13 bases between the germline ends.

A remark on this clone: A far larger clone is a single base away, which makes a read error likely. This sequence joins TRBV5-4 and TRBJ1-2, with D tentatively TRBD1 (5 bases). The germline CDR1 and CDR2 sequences are SGHNT and YYREEE (reference sequence). V lost 4 bases and J lost 3, with 7 bases in between. The CDR3 is 12 amino acids. The CDR3 coding sequence is TGTGCCAGCAGCCAAGGGGACTATGGCTACACCTTC. Translating gives CASSQGDYGYTF.

The V gene is TRBV6-1, the J gene TRBJ2-7; the D call may be TRBD1 or TRBD2 (5 bases each). The CDR3 sequence is 14 residues long. Germline CDR1 is MNHNS and CDR2 is SASEGT. V lost 8 bases and J 5 bases, leaving 19 bases between the germline ends. The CDR3 DNA reads as TGTGCCAGCGGTATGGTGGGGGTCGGCGACGAGCAGTACTTC. Protein: CASGMVGVGDEQYF.

V and J are TRBV5-6 and TRBJ2-3; no definite D call. The CDR3 consists of 12 residues. CDR1 SGHDT and CDR2 YYEEEE come from the germline V gene. V was shortened by 3 bases and J by 2 bases, with 4 bases between the two germline ends. CDR3 sequence (DNA): TGTGCCAGCAGCTGGGACACAGATACGCAGTATTTT. Protein product: CASSWDTDTQYF.

The chain uses TRBV5-1 and TRBJ2-1, with 8 bases aligning to TRBD2. V lost 5 bases, J lost 3 bases, and 10 bases stayed unmatched. Germline values: CDR1 SGHRS, CDR2 YFSETQ. The CDR3 contains 16 residues. In nucleotides, the CDR3 is TGCGCCAGCAGATCCTCGAGCGGGGGATACTACAATGAGCAGTTCTTC. Amino acids: CASRSSSGGYYNEQFF.

The rearrangement links TRBV12-5 to TRBJ1-2; D gene uncertain. V was cut by 5 bases and J by 4 bases, with 14 bases left in between. Germline V gene sequence: CDR1 LGHNT, CDR2 FRNRAP. This CDR3 comprises 14 residues. CDR3 loop: CASGPLGDFYGYTF. The DNA of the CDR3 is TGTGCTAGTGGTCCCCTCGGGGATTTCTATGGCTACACCTTC.

The chain carries TRBV14 and TRBJ2-3, with 11 bases identical to TRBD2. V shed 4 bases, J shed 6 bases, and the junction held 3 bases outside the gene matches. Germline V gives CDR1 SGHDN, CDR2 FVKESK. The length of the CDR3 is 14 residues. CDR3 region: CASSLTSGTDTQYF. CDR3 in DNA: TGTGCCAGCAGCCTGACTAGCGGGACTGATACGCAGTATTTT. Combining the CDR3 with reference TRBV14 and TRBJ2-3 gives the whole variable domain EAGVTQFPSHSVIEKGQTVTLRCDPISGHDNLYWYRRVMGKEIKFLLHFVKESKQDESGMPNNRFLAERTGGTYSTLKVQPAELEDSGVYFCASSLTSGTDTQYFGPGTRLTVL.

This clone was counted a few times. The J gene is TRBJ2-6, the V gene TRBV19; the match to TRBD1 covers 8 bases. J was trimmed by 3 bases and V by 0 bases; bases with no gene match: 7. Germline lookup yields CDR1 LNHDA and CDR2 SQIVND (reference sequence). The CDR3 totals 18 residues. CDR3 DNA: TGTGCCAGTAGTATAGAAGGACAGGGAGTAGGTGGGGCCAACGTCCTGACTTTC. It yields the protein CASSIEGQGVGGANVLTF.

The chain uses TRBV30 and TRBJ1-3; D remains ambiguous. Per germline, CDR1 GTSNPN and CDR2 SVGIG (reference sequence). The germline V and J ends were trimmed by 3 bases and 0 bases, with 9 bases remaining between them. The CDR3 sequence is 14 residues long. CDR3 in DNA: TGTGCCTGGAGCGGGCGGAGCTCTGGAAACACCATATATTTT. Encoded protein: CAWSGRSSGNTIYF.

The chain links TRBV5-4 to TRBJ2-3; tentatively, D is TRBD2 (6 bases). V was trimmed by 4 bases and J by 1 base, leaving 10 bases between them. Germline-derived CDR1 and CDR2 are SGHNT and YYREEE (reference sequence). The CDR3 runs to 14 residues. This CDR3 is CASSPGGGTDTQYF. DNA for the CDR3: TGTGCCAGCAGCCCGGGCGGGGGCACAGATACGCAGTATTTT.

This clone was recorded a few times. The V call is TRBV5-8, the J call TRBJ2-7; 13 bases align to TRBD2. The CDR3 extends over 16 amino acids. In germline, CDR1 is SGHTS, CDR2 YDEGEE. V shed 4 bases, J shed 1 base, and the junction held 5 bases outside the gene matches. CDR3 bases: TGTGCCAGCAGCCGGACTAGCGGGAGTAAATCCTACGAGCAGTACTTC. Its protein is CASSRTSGSKSYEQYF. Variable domain in full (rest from reference TRBV5-8 and TRBJ2-7): EAGVTQSPTHLIKTRGQQATLRCSPISGHTSVYWYQQALGLGLQFLLWYDEGEERNRGNFPPRFSGRQFPNYSSELNVNALELEDSALYLCASSRTSGSKSYEQYFGPGTRLTVT.

The chain links TRBV9 to TRBJ1-6, with TRBD1 identical over 9 bases. The ends lost 3 bases at V and 10 bases at J; junction bases unmatched: 8. In germline, CDR1 is SGDLS, CDR2 YYNGEE. The CDR3 consists of 15 residues. CDR3 loop: CASSAGGQGWSPLHF. CDR3 DNA sequence: TGTGCCAGCAGCGCAGGGGGACAGGGTTGGTCACCCCTCCACTTT.

This clone was counted only a few times. V usage is TRBV2 and J usage is TRBJ1-5; TRBD1 matches at 8 bases. V gave up 4 bases and J gave up 5 bases; unmatched junction bases: 7. Germline CDR1 is SNHLY and CDR2 is FYNNEI. The CDR3 is 15 amino acids. CDR3 residues: CASSGGQGTYQPQHF. CDR3 bases: TGTGCCAGCAGTGGCGGACAGGGAACCTATCAGCCCCAGCATTTT.

This chain connects TRBV9 to TRBJ1-5, with D possibly being TRBD1 (5 bases). Per germline, CDR1 SGDLS and CDR2 YYNGEE. The CDR3 is made up of 16 amino acids. Deletions cut 4 bases from V and 0 bases from J, with 14 bases between. The CDR3, as DNA: TGTGCCAGCAGCTTAACAGGAGATTATAGCAATCAGCCCCAGCATTTT. This encodes CASSLTGDYSNQPQHF.

The chain has TRBV27 and TRBJ2-6, with D unresolved. The CDR3 spans 15 residues. V was cut by 5 bases and J by 0 bases, with 8 bases left in between. Germline V CDR1 and CDR2: MNHEY, SMNVEV (reference sequence). DNA for the CDR3: TGTGCCAGCAGTGGTCTGGCCTCTGGGGCCAACGTCCTGACTTTC. Encoded protein: CASSGLASGANVLTF.

This clone was detected a few times. The chain combines TRBV30 with TRBJ1-4, with TRBD1 identical over 11 bases. The CDR3 runs to 14 residues. Germline V gene lookup returns CDR1 GTSNPN and CDR2 SVGIG (reference sequence). The V gene end was trimmed by 5 bases and the J gene end by 10 bases; junction bases not matched to a gene: 9. The CDR3 protein is CAWRSRDRGVKLFF. The CDR3 DNA follows: TGTGCCTGGCGTTCCCGGGACAGGGGGGTAAAACTGTTTTTT.